This T cell receptor (beta chain) was profiled in a study of cytomegalovirus exposure and HLA in healthy donors. Study overall: In an earlier analysis, almost 120 million unique TCR beta sequences were found from 150 million to 200 million T cells.

Points on this clone: Its antigen remains unknown.

V shed 3 bases and J shed 1 base, with 9 bases lying between them. CDR3 length: 14 amino acids. From germline, CDR1 is SGHTA and CDR2 FQGTGA. Use of 60 Vbeta and 13 Jbeta primers characterized the PCR. The data were produced by immunoSEQ multiplex PCR, yet TCRdb's version contains in-frame clones alone and is incomplete. The data hold 150,000 to 200,000 clones, with approximately 85% observed a single time. Among the donors, all were healthy bone marrow donors. Points from the study as a whole: As a later analysis showed, a missense DCLRE1C variant was linked to trimming of TCR beta V- and J-genes. Donors were assumed by presence/absence analyses to have roughly uniform sequencing depth.

The chain uses TRBV7-3 and TRBJ1-1; unclear D gene. This TCR came from a young man in good health and CMV-seropositive. Specimen: PBMCs. CDR3 sequence: CASSLGGKNTEAFF. The CDR3 DNA follows: TGTGCCAGCAGCTTGGGAGGGAAGAACACTGAAGCTTTCTTT.